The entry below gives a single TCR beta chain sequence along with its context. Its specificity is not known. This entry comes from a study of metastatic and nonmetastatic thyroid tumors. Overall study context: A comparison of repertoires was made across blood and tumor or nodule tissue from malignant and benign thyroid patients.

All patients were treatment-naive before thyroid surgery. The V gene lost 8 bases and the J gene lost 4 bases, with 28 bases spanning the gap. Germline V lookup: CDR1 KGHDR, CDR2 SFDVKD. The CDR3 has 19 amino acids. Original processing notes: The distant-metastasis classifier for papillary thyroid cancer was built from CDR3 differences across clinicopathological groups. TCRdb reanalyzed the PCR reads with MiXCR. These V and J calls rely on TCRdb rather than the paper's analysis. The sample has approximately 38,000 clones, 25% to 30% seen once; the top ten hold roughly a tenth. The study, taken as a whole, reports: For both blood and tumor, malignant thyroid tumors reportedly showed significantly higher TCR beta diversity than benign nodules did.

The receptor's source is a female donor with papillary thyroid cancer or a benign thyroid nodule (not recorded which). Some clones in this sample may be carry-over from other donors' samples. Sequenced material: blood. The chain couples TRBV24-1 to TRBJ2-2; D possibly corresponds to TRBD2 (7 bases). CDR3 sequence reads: CATILHPRRGGGSTGELFF. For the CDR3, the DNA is TGTGCCACCATTTTGCACCCCCGGAGGGGGGGGGGCAGCACCGGGGAGCTGTTTTTT.